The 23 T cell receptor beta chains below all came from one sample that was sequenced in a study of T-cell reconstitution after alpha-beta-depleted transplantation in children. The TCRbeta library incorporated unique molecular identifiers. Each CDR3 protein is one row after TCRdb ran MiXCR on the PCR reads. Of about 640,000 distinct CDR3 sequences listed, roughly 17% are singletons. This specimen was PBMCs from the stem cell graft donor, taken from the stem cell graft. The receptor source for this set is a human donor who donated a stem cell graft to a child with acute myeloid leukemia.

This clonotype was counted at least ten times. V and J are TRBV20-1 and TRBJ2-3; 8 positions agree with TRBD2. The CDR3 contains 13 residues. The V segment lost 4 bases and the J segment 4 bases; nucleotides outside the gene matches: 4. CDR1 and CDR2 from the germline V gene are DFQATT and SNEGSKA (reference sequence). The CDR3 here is CSANSGAADTQYF. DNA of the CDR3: TGCAGTGCTAATAGCGGGGCGGCAGATACGCAGTATTTT.

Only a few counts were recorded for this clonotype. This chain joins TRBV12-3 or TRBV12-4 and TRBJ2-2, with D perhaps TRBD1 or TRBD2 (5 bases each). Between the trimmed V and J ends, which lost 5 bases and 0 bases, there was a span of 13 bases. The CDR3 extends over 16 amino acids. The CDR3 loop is CASSQLGASNTGELFF. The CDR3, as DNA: TGTGCCAGCAGTCAACTCGGGGCCTCGAACACCGGGGAGCTGTTTTTT.

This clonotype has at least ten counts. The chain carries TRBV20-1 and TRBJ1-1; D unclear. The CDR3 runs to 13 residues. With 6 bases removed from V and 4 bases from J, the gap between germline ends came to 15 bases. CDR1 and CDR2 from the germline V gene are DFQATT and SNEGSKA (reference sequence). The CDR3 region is CSATGPKRTEAFF. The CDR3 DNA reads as TGCAGTGCGACCGGACCGAAACGCACTGAAGCTTTCTTT.

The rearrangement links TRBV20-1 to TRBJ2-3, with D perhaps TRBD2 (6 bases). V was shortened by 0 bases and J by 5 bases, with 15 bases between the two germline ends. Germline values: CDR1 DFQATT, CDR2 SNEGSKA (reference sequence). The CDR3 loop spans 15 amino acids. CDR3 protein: CSARDLGGAGDTQYF. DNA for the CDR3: TGCAGTGCTAGAGATCTAGGAGGGGCCGGAGATACGCAGTATTTT.

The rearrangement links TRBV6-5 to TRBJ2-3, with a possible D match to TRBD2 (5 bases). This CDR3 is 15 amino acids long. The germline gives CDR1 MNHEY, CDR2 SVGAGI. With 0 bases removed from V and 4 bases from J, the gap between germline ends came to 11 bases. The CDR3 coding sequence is TGTGCCAGCAGTTACTCGATGAGGGCCCCAGATACGCAGTATTTT. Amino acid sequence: CASSYSMRAPDTQYF.

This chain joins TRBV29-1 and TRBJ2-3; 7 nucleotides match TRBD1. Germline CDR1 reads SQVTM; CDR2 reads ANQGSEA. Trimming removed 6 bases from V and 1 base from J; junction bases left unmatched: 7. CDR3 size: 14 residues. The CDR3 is CSVGYRGGTDTQYF. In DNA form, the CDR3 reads TGCAGCGTCGGTTACAGGGGAGGCACAGATACGCAGTATTTT.

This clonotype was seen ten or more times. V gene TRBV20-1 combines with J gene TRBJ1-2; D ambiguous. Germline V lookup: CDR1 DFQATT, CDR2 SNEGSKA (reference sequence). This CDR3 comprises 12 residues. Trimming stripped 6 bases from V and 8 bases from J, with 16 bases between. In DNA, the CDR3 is TGCAGTGCCACCGGGGAATTAGGGGGCTACACCTTC. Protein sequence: CSATGELGGYTF.

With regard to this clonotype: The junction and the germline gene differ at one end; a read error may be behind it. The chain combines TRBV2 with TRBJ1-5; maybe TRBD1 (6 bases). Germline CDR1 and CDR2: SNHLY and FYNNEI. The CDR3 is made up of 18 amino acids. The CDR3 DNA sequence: TGTGCCTGCAGTCCTCCCCCCACGACAGGCACATTATATCAGCCCCAGCATTTT. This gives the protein CACSPPPTTGTLYQPQHF.

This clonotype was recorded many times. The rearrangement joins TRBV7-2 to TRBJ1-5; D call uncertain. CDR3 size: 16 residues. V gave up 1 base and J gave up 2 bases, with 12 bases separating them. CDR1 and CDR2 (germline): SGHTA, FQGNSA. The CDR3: CASSLVGVSGNQPQHF. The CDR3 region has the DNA TGTGCCAGCAGCTTAGTAGGAGTCTCTGGCAATCAGCCCCAGCATTTT.

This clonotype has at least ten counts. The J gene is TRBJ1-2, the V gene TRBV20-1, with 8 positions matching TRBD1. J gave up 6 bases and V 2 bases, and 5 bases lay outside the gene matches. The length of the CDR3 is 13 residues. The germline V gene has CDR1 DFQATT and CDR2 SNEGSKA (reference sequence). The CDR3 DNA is TGCAGTGCTAGAAGGACGACAGGGGATGGCTACACCTTC. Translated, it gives CSARRTTGDGYTF.

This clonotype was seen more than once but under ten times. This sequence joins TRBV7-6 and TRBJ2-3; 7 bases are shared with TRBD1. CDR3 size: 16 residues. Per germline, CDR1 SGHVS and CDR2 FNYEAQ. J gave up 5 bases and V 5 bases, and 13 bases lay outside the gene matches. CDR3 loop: CASSLGRGTDLDTQYF. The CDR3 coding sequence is TGTGCCAGCAGCCTGGGCAGGGGGACAGACCTAGATACGCAGTATTTT.

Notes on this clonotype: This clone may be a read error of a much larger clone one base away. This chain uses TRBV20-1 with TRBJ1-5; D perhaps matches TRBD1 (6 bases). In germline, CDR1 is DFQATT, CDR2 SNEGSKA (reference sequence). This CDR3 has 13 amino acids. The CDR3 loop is CSAVDRPNQPRHF. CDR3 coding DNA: TGCAGTGCTGTAGACAGGCCGAATCAGCCCCGGCATTTT.

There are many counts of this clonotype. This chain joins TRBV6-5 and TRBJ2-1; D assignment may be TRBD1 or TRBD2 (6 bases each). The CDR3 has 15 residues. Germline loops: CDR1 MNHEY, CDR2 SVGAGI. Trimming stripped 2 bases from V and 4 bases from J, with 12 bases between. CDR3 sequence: CASSYGGPLYNEQFF. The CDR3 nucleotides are TGTGCCAGCAGTTACGGGGGGCCCCTTTACAATGAGCAGTTCTTC.

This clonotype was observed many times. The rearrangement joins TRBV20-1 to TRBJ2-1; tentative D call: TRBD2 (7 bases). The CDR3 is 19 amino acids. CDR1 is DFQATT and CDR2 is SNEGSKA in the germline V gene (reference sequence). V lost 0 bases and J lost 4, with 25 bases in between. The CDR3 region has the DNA TGCAGTGCTAGAGACCCCCCACGGTTAGGGAGGGGGGTATACAATGAGCAGTTCTTC. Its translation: CSARDPPRLGRGVYNEQFF.

This CDR3 is CASSRRAGLDTQYF. DNA of the CDR3: TGTGCCAGCAGTCGTCGGGCAGGGTTAGATACGCAGTATTTT. This chain connects TRBV12-3 or TRBV12-4 to TRBJ2-3, with D perhaps matching TRBD1 (5 bases). The CDR3 is 14 amino acids. The V end was cut by 5 bases, the J end by 5 bases, with 14 bases between.

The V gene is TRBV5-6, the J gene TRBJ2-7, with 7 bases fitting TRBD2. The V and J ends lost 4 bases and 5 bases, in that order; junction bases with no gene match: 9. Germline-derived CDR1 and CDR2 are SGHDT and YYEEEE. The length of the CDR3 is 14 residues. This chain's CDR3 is CASSTGLEGNEQYV. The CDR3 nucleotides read TGTGCCAGCAGCACCGGACTAGAGGGAAACGAGCAGTACGTC.

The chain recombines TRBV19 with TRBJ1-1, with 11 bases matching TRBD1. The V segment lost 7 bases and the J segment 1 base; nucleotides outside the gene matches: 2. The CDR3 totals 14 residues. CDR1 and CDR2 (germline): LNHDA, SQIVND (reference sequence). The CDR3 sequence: CASKGTGGNTEAFF. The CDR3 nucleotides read TGTGCCAGTAAAGGGACAGGGGGGAACACTGAAGCTTTCTTT.

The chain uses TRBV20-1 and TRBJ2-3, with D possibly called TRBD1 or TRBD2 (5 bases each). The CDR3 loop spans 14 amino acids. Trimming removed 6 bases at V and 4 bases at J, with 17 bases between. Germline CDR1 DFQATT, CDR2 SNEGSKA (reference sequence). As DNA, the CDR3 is TGCAGTGCAATACCAATCCGAGGGGCAGATACGCAGTATTTT. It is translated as CSAIPIRGADTQYF.

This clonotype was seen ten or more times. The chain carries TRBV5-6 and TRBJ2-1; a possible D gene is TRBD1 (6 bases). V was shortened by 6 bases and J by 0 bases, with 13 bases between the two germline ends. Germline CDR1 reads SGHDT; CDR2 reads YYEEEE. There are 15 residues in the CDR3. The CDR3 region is CASTTAGDSYNEQFF. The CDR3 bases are TGTGCCAGCACTACGGCAGGGGACTCCTACAATGAGCAGTTCTTC.

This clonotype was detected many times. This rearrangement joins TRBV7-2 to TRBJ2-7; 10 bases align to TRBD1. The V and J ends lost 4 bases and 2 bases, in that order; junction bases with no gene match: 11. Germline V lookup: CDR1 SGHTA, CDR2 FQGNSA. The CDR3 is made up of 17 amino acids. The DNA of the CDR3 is TGTGCCAGCAGCTCCCCTGGGGGGACAGGGGTACCCTACGAGCAGTACTTC. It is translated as CASSSPGGTGVPYEQYF. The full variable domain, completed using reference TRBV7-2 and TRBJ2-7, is GAGVSQSPSNKVTEKGKDVELRCDPISGHTALYWYRQSLGQGLEFLIYFQGNSAPDKSGLPSDRFSAERTGGSVSTLTIQRTQQEDSAVYLCASSSPGGTGVPYEQYFGPGTRLTVT.

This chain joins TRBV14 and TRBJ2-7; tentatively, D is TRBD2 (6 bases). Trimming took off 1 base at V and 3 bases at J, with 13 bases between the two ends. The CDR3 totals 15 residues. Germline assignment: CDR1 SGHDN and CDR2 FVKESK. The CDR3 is CASSQGLGRGYEQYF. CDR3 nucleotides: TGTGCCAGCAGCCAAGGACTAGGAAGGGGCTACGAGCAGTACTTC.

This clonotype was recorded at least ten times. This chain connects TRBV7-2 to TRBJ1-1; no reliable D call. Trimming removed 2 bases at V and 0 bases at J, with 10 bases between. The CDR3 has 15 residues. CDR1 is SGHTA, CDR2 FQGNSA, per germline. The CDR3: CASSLTLRLNTEAFF. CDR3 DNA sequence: TGTGCCAGCAGCTTAACCCTACGCCTGAACACTGAAGCTTTCTTT.

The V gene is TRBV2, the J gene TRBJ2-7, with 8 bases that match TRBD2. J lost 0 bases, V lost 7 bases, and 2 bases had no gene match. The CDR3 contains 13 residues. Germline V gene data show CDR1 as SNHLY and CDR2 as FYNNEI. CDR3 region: CASNGGASYEQYF. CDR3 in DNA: TGTGCCAGCAACGGGGGGGCCTCCTACGAGCAGTACTTC.